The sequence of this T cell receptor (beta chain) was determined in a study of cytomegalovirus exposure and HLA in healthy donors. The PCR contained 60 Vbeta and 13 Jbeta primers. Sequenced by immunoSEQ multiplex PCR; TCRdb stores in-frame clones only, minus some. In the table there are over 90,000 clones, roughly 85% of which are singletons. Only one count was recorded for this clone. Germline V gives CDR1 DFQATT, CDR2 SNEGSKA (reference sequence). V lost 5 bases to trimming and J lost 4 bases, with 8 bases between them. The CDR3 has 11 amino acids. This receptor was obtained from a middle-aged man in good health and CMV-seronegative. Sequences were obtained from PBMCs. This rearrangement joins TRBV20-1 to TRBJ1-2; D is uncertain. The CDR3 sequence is CSARGFYGYTF. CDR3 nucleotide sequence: TGCAGTGCTCGCGGATTCTATGGCTACACCTTC.